This T cell receptor (beta chain) was sequenced for a study of beta chain features in type 1 diabetes. Study-wide results and limits: Naive, central memory and Treg TCRB repertoires seemed to resemble each other more closely in patients than they did in healthy donors.

Remarks on this clone: The antigen remains undetermined.

CDR3 length: 13 amino acids. The V gene's germline CDR1 is SQVTM and CDR2 ANQGSEA. V lost 2 bases to trimming and J lost 6 bases, with 13 bases between them. Every bit of the isolated RNA underwent reverse transcription, so sequencing read expressed TCRB transcripts. Profiling relied on immunoSEQ multiplex PCR, and the TCRdb table lists in-frame clones only, not all of them. This table holds under 400,000 clones, around a fifth found once. The gene calls are TRBV29-1 and TRBJ1-1; tentatively, D is TRBD1 (5 bases). The clonotype was recovered from a woman between 18 and 29 years old in good health. The material sequenced was naive CD4+ T cells from blood. The CDR3 region has the DNA TGCAGCGTTGAAAGGTCCCGGGGGTCTGAAGCTTTCTTT. Amino acid sequence: CSVERSRGSEAFF.